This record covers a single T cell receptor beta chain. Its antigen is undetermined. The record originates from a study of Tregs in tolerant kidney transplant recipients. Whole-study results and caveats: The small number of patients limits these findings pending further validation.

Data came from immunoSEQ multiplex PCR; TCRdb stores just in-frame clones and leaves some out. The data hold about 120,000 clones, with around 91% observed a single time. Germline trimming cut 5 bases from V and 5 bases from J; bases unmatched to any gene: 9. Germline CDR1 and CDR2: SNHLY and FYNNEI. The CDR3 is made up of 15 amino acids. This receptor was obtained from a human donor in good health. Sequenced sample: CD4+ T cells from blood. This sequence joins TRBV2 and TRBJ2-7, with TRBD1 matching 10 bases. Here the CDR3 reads CASSQYVTGGDEQYF. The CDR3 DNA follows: TGTGCCAGCAGTCAATATGTGACAGGGGGCGACGAGCAGTACTTC. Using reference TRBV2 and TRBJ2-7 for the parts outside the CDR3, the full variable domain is EPEVTQTPSHQVTQMGQEVILRCVPISNHLYFYWYRQILGQKVEFLVSFYNNEISEKSEIFDDQFSVERPDGSNFTLKIRSTKLEDSAMYFCASSQYVTGGDEQYFGPGTRLTVT.